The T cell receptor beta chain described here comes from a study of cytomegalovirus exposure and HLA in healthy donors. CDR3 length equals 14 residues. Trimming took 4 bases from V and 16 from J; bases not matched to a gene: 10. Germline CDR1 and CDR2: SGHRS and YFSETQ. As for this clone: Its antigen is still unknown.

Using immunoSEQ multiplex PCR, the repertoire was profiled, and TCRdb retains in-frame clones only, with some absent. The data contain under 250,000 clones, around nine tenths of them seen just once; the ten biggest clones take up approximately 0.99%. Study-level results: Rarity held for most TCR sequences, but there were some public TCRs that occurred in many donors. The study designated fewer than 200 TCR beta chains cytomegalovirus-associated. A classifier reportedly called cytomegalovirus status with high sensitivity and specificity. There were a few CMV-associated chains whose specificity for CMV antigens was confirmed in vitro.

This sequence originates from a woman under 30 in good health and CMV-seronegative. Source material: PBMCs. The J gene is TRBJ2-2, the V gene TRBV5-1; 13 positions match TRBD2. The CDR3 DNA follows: TGCGCCAGCAGCGTCGGGACTAGCGGGGTCCCCGGGTTTTTT. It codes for CASSVGTSGVPGFF. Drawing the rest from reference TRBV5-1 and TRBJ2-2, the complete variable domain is KAGVTQTPRYLIKTRGQQVTLSCSPISGHRSVSWYQQTPGQGLQFLFEYFSETQRNKGNFPGRFSGRQFSNSRSEMNVSTLELGDSALYLCASSVGTSGVPGFFGEGSRLTVL.